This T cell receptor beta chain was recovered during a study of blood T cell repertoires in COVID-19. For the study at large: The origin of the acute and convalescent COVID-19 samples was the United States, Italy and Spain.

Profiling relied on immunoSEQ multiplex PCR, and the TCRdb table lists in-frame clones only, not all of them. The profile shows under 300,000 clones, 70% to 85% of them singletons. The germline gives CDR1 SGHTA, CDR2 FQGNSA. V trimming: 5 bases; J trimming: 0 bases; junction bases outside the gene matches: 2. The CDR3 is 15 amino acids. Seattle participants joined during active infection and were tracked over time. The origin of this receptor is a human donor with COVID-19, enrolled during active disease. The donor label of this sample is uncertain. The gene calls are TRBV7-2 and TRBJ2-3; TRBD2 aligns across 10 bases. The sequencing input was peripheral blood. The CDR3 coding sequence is TGTGCCAGCAGCCAGACTAGCGGGAGCACAGATACGCAGTATTTT. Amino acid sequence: CASSQTSGSTDTQYF. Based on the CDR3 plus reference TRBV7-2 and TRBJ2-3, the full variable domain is GAGVSQSPSNKVTEKGKDVELRCDPISGHTALYWYRQSLGQGLEFLIYFQGNSAPDKSGLPSDRFSAERTGGSVSTLTIQRTQQEDSAVYLCASSQTSGSTDTQYFGPGTRLTVL.